The TCR beta chain described here comes from a study of control samples from healthy donors and cancer patients. Clones were read by immunoSEQ multiplex PCR, and TCRdb kept only the in-frame ones, dropping some. The repertoire holds approximately 72,000 clones, around 91% seen once, with 7.2% in the top ten. Worth noting for this clone: Other nucleotide sequences in the sample specify the same CDR3.

The sequenced material came from blood. This receptor was obtained from a man aged 50 to 60 in good health.

The CDR3 sequence is CASSYQGGRLGELFF. The CDR3 DNA is TGTGCCAGCAGTTACCAGGGGGGGCGTCTCGGGGAGCTGTTTTTT. This chain uses TRBV6-2 or TRBV6-3 with TRBJ2-2; D might be TRBD1 or TRBD2, each matching 7 bases. Germline CDR1 and CDR2: MNHEY and SVGEGT. Trimming cost V 2 bases and J 7 bases, with 14 bases left between them. The CDR3 totals 15 residues.